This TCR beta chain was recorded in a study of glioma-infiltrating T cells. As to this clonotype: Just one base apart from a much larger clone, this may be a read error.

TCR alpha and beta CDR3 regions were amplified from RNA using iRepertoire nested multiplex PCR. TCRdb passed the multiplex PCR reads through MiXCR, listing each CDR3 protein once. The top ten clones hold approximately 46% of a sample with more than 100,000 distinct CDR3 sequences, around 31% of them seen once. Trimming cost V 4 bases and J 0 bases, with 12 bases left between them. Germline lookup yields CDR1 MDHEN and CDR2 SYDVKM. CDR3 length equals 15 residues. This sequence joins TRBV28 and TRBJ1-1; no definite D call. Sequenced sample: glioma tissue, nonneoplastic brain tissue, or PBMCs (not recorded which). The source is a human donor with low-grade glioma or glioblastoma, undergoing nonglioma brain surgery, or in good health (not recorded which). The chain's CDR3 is CASSSTRRLNTEAFF. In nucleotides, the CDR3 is TGTGCCAGCAGTTCAACCAGAAGGTTGAACACTGAAGCTTTCTTT.